The sequence of this TCR beta chain was determined in a study of blood T cells in healthy people across ages (dated by TCRdb to the mid-2010s). Turning to the overall study: In model experiments, template switching captured roughly one uniquely barcoded TCR beta cDNA molecule for every two T cells. The study measured age-related changes in TCR beta repertoire diversity using deep sequencing normalized with unique cDNA molecular identifiers. Donors were grouped into four age groups: young (average 16 years), middle-aged (39), aged (about 59) and long-lived (about 82). The study analyzed two additional independent replicas of 1 million unique cDNA reads from the same blood draw for two donors, one aged 18 to 29 and one aged 80 or older. To avoid experimental bias, donors of different ages were randomly spread across the sequencing lanes.

Broader findings and caveats from the paper: Observed TCR beta diversity correlated strongly with the percentage of naive T cells measured by flow cytometry. Donor CMV infection status was unknown, potentially confounding age-related changes in expanded clonotypes. The long-lived group showed more naive CD4+ T cells, fewer expanded clones and increased TCR diversity than the aged group, suggesting age selection. Total diversity estimates from one million sequenced T cells were considered lower bounds and underestimates. As age increased, observed TCR beta diversity per million T cells dropped in a roughly linear way, and a significant reduction was already evident by age about 36. Bulk unsorted PBMC profiling prevented conclusive comparison of naive and antigen-experienced compartments.

As regards this clonotype: What antigen it recognizes has not been identified. No base-level quality is on record; no much larger clone is a single base apart.

Systemically healthy Caucasian individuals from Russia, around 39 in total and aged roughly 6 to 95 years, were included as donors. Around 9.9 milliliters of peripheral blood were collected from each donor into EDTA-treated Vacutainer tubes. PBMCs were isolated by Ficoll-Paque density-gradient centrifugation, with at least 7 million obtained per sample. Trizol reagent was used to extract total RNA from the PBMCs, yielding at least 5 micrograms per sample. The percentages of naive CD45RAhigh/CD27high T cells were determined by flow cytometry on a PBMC aliquot from every donor. The library was produced with 5' RACE. A second PCR of about 6 to 12 cycles was run with a J-beta primer mix and a sample-barcoded 5' primer. A template-switch 5' adaptor carrying 12 random nucleotides introduced a unique molecular identifier onto each TCR beta cDNA molecule. Each sample yielded at least 2.5 million CDR3-containing paired-end reads. First-strand cDNA was synthesized from all RNA with the Mint cDNA synthesis kit, primed by a TRBC-specific oligonucleotide. Following uracil-DNA glycosylase treatment, a first 18-cycle PCR with universal primers M1SS and BC2_uni_R was performed on all cDNA. As for the original processing: Normalization of each sample was performed by random selection of 1 million high-quality reads, each carrying a distinct molecular identifier. Reads with shared molecular identifiers were discarded instead of being binned into consensus sequences. MiTCR, set to a Q25 quality threshold and the strictest error-elimination algorithm, was used for CDR3 identification, clonotype clustering and error correction. A nonparametric unseen species model with Euler transformation was used to estimate a lower bound on total TCR beta diversity. The public reads were quality trimmed at Q25 with fastp and then assembled into clones with MiXCR by TCRdb, keeping productive beta chains. One record per CDR3 amino acid sequence lists the most common genes and DNA. TCRdb, not the original authors, processed these V and J calls. A total of 1.8 million or so distinct CDR3 sequences appear in this sample, about 39% of them only once. About 21% of the sample is held by the ten biggest clonotypes.

The receptor was derived from a human donor in good health. Sequenced material: blood.

The nucleotide sequence reads as follows: TGCGCCAGCAGCCAAGAGGGGGGACTAGCGGCTTACAATGAGCAGTTCTTC. This encodes CASSQEGGLAAYNEQFF. The chain couples TRBV4-3 to TRBJ2-1, with 11 middle bases fitting TRBD2. Trimming takes 0 bases off V and 4 bases off J; junction bases not matched to a gene: 5. CDR1 and CDR2, per the germline V gene, are LGHNA and YSLEER. The CDR3, cysteine through phenylalanine, is 17 amino acids long. Only CDR3 DNA is held: 51 bases, read in frame from base 1.